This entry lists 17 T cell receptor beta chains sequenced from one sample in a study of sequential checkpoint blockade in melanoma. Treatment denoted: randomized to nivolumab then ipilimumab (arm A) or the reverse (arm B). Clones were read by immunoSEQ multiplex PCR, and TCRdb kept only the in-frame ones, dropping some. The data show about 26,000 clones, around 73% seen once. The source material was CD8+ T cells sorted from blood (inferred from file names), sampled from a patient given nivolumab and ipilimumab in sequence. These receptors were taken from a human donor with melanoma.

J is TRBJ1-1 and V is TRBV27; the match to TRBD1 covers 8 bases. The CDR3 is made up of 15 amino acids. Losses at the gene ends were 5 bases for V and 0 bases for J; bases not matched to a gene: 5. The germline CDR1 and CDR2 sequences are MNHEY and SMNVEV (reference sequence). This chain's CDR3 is CASSGQGLMNTEAFF. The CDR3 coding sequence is TGTGCCAGCAGTGGACAGGGCCTTATGAACACTGAAGCTTTCTTT.

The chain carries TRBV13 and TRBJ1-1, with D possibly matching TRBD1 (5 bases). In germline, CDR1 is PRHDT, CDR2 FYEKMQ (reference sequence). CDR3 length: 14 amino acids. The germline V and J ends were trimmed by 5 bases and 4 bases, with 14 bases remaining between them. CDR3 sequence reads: CASSTRWRGTEAFF. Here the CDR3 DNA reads TGTGCCAGCAGCACCCGCTGGAGGGGCACTGAAGCTTTCTTT.

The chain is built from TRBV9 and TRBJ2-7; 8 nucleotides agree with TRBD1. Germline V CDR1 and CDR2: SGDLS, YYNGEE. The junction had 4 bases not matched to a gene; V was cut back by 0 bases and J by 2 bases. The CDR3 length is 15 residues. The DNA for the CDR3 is TGTGCCAGCAGCGTAGGAGGGACAGGCGCCTACGAGCAGTACTTC. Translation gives CASSVGGTGAYEQYF.

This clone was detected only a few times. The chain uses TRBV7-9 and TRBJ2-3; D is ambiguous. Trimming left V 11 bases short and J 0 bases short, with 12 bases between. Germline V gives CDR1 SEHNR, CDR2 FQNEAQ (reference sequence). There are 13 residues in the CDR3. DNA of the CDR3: TGTGCCGGAGAGACCTCTAGCACAGATACGCAGTATTTT. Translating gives CAGETSSTDTQYF.

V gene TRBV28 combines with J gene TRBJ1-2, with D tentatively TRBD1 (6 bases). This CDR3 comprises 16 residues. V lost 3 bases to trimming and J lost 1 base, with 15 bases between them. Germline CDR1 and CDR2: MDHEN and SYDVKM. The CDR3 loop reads CASSLDTIGGNYGYTF. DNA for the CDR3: TGTGCCAGCAGTTTGGACACGATAGGGGGTAACTATGGCTACACCTTC.

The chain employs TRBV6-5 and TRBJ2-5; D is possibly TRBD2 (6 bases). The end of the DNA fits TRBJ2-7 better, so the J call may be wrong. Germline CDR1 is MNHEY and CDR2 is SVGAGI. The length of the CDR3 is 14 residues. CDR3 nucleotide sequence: TGTGCCAGCTCCCCAGGCTCGGGGGACTACGAGCAGTACTTC. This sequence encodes CASSPGSGDYEQYF.

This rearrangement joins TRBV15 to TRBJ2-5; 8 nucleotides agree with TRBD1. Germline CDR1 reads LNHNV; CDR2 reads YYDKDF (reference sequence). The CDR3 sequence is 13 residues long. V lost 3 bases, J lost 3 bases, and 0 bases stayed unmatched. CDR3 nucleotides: TGTGCCACCAGCAGGGACAGGGAAGAGACCCAGTACTTC. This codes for CATSRDREETQYF.

The CDR3 region has the DNA TGTGCCAGCAGCTCCTCCGTCGCGGATAGAGGGTACAATGAGCAGTTCTTC. Amino acids: CASSSSVADRGYNEQFF. V and J are TRBV7-9 and TRBJ2-1; possibly TRBD2 for D (5 bases). The CDR3 runs to 17 residues. Trimming shortened V by 4 bases and J by 4 bases, and 20 bases separated the two germline ends. Germline assignment: CDR1 SEHNR and CDR2 FQNEAQ (reference sequence). Full variable domain (rest looked up from reference TRBV7-9 and TRBJ2-1): DTGVSQNPRHKITKRGQNVTFRCDPISEHNRLYWYRQTLGQGPEFLTYFQNEAQLEKSRLLSDRFSAERPKGSFSTLEIQRTEQGDSAMYLCASSSSVADRGYNEQFFGPGTRLTVL.

The CDR3 sequence is CASSLQGTGELFF. The CDR3 nucleotides read TGTGCCAGCAGTTTACAGGGGACCGGGGAGCTGTTTTTT. This chain uses TRBV27 with TRBJ2-2; a weak D match, TRBD1 (6 bases). The V end lost 2 bases, the J end lost 5 bases, and 6 bases lay between the germline ends. The CDR3 runs to 13 residues. Germline CDR1 reads MNHEY; CDR2 reads SMNVEV (reference sequence).

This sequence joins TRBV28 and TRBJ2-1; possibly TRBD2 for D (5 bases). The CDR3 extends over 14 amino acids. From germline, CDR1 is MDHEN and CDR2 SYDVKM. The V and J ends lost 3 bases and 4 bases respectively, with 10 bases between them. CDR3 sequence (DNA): TGTGCCAGCAGTTTGGCCAGCGGATACAATGAGCAGTTCTTC. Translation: CASSLASGYNEQFF.

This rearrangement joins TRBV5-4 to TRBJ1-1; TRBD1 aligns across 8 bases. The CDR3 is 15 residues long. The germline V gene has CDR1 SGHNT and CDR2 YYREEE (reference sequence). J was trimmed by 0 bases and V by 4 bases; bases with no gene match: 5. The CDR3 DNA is TGTGCCAGCAGCCCGGACAGGGACCTGAACACTGAAGCTTTCTTT. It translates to CASSPDRDLNTEAFF.

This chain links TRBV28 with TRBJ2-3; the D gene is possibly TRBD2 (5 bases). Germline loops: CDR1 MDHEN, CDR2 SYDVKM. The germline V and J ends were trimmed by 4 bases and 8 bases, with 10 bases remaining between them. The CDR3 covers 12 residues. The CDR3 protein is CASSSPRGTQYF. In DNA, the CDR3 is TGTGCCAGCAGTTCCCCTCGGGGTACGCAGTATTTT.

CDR3 nucleotides: TGTGCCAGCAGTCACGACAGGGGTCGCTACACCTTC. It specifies CASSHDRGRYTF. This chain connects TRBV6-6 to TRBJ1-2; TRBD1 aligns across 8 bases. CDR1 MNHNY and CDR2 SVGAGI come from the germline V gene (reference sequence). This CDR3 comprises 12 residues. Germline trimming cut 5 bases from V and 9 bases from J; bases unmatched to any gene: 5.

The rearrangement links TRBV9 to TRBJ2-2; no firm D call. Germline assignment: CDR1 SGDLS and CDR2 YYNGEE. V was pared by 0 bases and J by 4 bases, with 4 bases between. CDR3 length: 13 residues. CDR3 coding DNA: TGTGCCAGCAGCGTAGAAGCCACCGGGGAGCTGTTTTTT. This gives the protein CASSVEATGELFF.

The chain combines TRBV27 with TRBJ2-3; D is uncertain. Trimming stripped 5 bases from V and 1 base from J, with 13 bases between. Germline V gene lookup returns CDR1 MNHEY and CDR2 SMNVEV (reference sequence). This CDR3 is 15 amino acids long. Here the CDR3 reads CASSPEIQGTDTQYF. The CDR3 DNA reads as TGTGCCAGCAGTCCTGAGATCCAGGGCACAGATACGCAGTATTTT.

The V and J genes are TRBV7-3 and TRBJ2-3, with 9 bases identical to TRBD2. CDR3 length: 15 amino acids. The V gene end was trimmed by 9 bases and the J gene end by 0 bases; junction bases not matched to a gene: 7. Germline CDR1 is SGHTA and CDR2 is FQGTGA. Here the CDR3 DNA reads TGTGCCAGTGGCCTAGCGGGGCTTAGCACAGATACGCAGTATTTT. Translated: CASGLAGLSTDTQYF.

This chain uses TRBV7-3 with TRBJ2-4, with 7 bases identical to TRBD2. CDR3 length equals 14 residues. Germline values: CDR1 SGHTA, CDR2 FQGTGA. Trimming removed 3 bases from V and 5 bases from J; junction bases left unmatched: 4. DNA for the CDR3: TGTGCCAGCAGCTTGGGCCTAGCGGAAAACATTCAGTACTTC. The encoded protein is CASSLGLAENIQYF.